This T cell receptor beta chain came from a study of T-cell reconstitution after alpha-beta-depleted transplantation in children (dated by TCRdb to the mid-2010s). Concerning the study at large: T-cell immune reconstitution after TCRalphabeta/CD19-depleted allogeneic hematopoietic cell transplantation in children was quantitatively tracked in the study by means of TCR repertoire profiling.

The treatment or condition tag for this specimen amounts to: allogeneic hematopoietic cell transplantation with graft depleted of TCRalphabeta T cells and CD19 B cells. TCRalphabeta/CD19-depleted allogeneic hematopoietic cell grafts were given to the transplant recipients, all of whom were children. Here is what the overall study found, with its caveats: Apparently early alphabetaT-cell count recovery about two months after transplant reportedly relied on only several hundred rapidly expanded clones derived from non-depleted graft cells. Hyperexpanded clone frequencies declined over subsequent months; after one year, T-cell counts and TCRbeta diversity were mostly attributed to newly produced T cells. The high TCRbeta diversity at day 60 in some patients was ascribed to recipient T cells and intrathymic progenitors that had survived conditioning.

V and J lose 3 bases and 0 bases, and a span of 15 bases separates them. CDR1 and CDR2, per the germline V gene, are SGHTA and FQGNSA. The CDR3, cysteine through phenylalanine, is 16 amino acids long. The only DNA kept is the CDR3, 48 bases in frame from the first base. Turning to this clonotype: The antigen it binds to is not known. Qualities for individual bases were not recorded, and no much larger clone is one base off.

Libraries were constructed by PCR. Sequencing used an Illumina HiSeq 2500. TCR library preparation used molecular barcoding, with unique molecular identifiers applied to normalize quantification of the TCRbeta repertoire. TCRdb reprocessing: public reads trimmed at Q25 with fastp, clones called with MiXCR, in-frame beta chains kept. Rows are combined by CDR3 protein, so each entry shows the most common genes and DNA. For this sample there are a few hundred thousand distinct CDR3 sequences; approximately 7% appear just once. About 5.9% of the sample comes from the top ten. The specimen was PBMCs, collected before TCRalphabeta/CD19-depleted stem cell transplant. This TCR was sampled from a boy aged 2 to 9 with acute lymphoblastic leukemia, due to receive a stem cell transplant. Recombination connected TRBV7-2 to TRBJ2-7, with TRBD2 perhaps the D gene, on 5 matching bases. DNA sequence: TGTGCCAGCAGCTTCCGCCCGACCCTAGCCTCCTACGAGCAGTACTTC. The translation is CASSFRPTLASYEQYF.